This TCR beta chain was captured by sequencing in a study of T cell responses to AZD1222 COVID-19 vaccine. Study-level background: Recipients boosted at about 4 weeks or about 12 weeks are pooled. Overall study findings and caveats: Donors skewed white British and female; clonal diversity was possibly underestimated.

The CDR3 runs 13 residues. Germline V gene data show CDR1 as MNHEY and CDR2 as SVGAGI. With 10 bases clipped from V and 5 bases from J, the junction kept 10 bases outside the gene matches. TCRdb's table, derived via immunoSEQ multiplex PCR, lists solely in-frame clones and lacks some. This table has around 200,000 clones, 90% to 95% appearing once. Turning to this clone: Antigen specificity is unknown.

The sequences come from peripheral blood, collected on day 0 of AZD1222 vaccination. This rearrangement joins TRBV6-5 to TRBJ2-7; TRBD1 aligns across 8 bases. The TCR originated in an adult in good health. This CDR3 is CATSPDRVNEQYF. CDR3 in DNA: TGTGCCACCTCCCCGGACAGGGTCAACGAGCAGTACTTC.